Sequencing of this T cell receptor beta chain was carried out in a study of cytomegalovirus exposure and HLA in healthy donors. Study-level results: In vitro assays verified that three CMV-associated chains recognized CMV antigens specifically. Cytomegalovirus-associated TCR beta chains were listed, numbering 150 to 200.

The repertoire was sequenced with immunoSEQ multiplex PCR; TCRdb's copy has only in-frame clones and lacks some. The table includes some 260,000 clones, more than 85% detected once. Turning to this clone: Its target is not known.

The germline CDR1 and CDR2 sequences are SGHDT and YYEEEE. Trimming removed 0 bases from V and 3 bases from J, with 9 bases in between. The CDR3 has 14 amino acids. This clonotype was obtained from a man between 18 and 29 years old in good health and CMV-seropositive. The chain employs TRBV5-6 and TRBJ1-2; no firm D call. Sequences were obtained from PBMCs. The CDR3, as DNA: TGTGCCAGCAGCTTGGCAGCCCCTTACTATGGCTACACCTTC. Translating gives CASSLAAPYYGYTF.